The 29 T cell receptor beta chains listed next were all sequenced from one sample in a study of response to subunit inactivated influenza vaccine. TCRdb reprocessed the RT-PCR reads via MiXCR and lists one record per CDR3 protein. Of roughly 670,000 distinct CDR3 sequences in the sample, 13% to 15% were seen once. The material sequenced was PBMCs from blood, taken roughly 2 weeks before vaccination. These receptors all stem from a man aged 45-60 years who received an inactivated influenza vaccine.

The chain links TRBV19 to TRBJ1-2, with TRBD1 matching 7 bases. With V trimmed by 5 bases and J by 4 bases, 16 bases remained unmatched. The CDR3 extends over 17 amino acids. Germline V gene lookup returns CDR1 LNHDA and CDR2 SQIVND (reference sequence). The CDR3 region is CASSLSRPTGLGYGYTF. CDR3 DNA: TGTGCCAGTAGTCTCTCCCGCCCGACAGGGCTAGGCTATGGCTACACCTTC.

This clonotype was recorded at least ten times. The chain employs TRBV4-3 and TRBJ2-3; TRBD2 might be the D (5 bases). CDR1 is LGHNA, CDR2 YSLEER, per germline. V was clipped by 3 bases and J by 1 base, with 17 bases between them. The CDR3 is made up of 17 amino acids. The CDR3 bases are TGCGCCAGCAGCCAGAGTTTTGCATCCGGGGGCACAGATACGCAGTATTTT. Protein sequence: CASSQSFASGGTDTQYF.

This clonotype was counted a few times. The J gene is TRBJ1-1, the V gene TRBV12-3 or TRBV12-4; D is ambiguous. The CDR3 has 15 amino acids. Deletions cut 6 bases from V and 1 base from J, with 15 bases between. CDR3 protein: CASRPGKRENTEAFF. CDR3 nucleotides: TGTGCCAGCAGACCGGGAAAGAGGGAGAACACTGAAGCTTTCTTT.

V is TRBV20-1 and J is TRBJ2-1; TRBD2 agrees at 13 bases. This CDR3 is 21 amino acids long. CDR1 and CDR2 (germline): DFQATT, SNEGSKA (reference sequence). Trimming removed 3 bases from V and 4 bases from J; junction bases left unmatched: 21. The CDR3 protein is CSARSLPGLAGEGFWYNEQFF. DNA for the CDR3: TGCAGTGCTAGGTCCCTGCCTGGACTAGCGGGAGAGGGGTTTTGGTACAATGAGCAGTTCTTC.

The gene calls are TRBV20-1 and TRBJ1-1; D is possibly TRBD1 (5 bases). Trimming shortened V by 3 bases and J by 7 bases, and 9 bases separated the two germline ends. The germline gives CDR1 DFQATT, CDR2 SNEGSKA (reference sequence). The CDR3 totals 11 residues. CDR3 nucleotides: TGCAGTGCTAGTCAGGGTTATGAAGCTTTCTTT. It is translated as CSASQGYEAFF.

This chain joins TRBV4-2 and TRBJ2-4, with TRBD2 matching 14 bases. The CDR3 is 15 amino acids. V gave up 0 bases and J gave up 9 bases; unmatched junction bases: 1. CDR1 and CDR2 from the germline V gene are LGHNA and YNFKEQ. The CDR3 loop is CASSQEGLAGGIQYF. DNA for the CDR3: TGTGCCAGCAGCCAAGAAGGACTAGCGGGAGGCATTCAGTACTTC.

The rearrangement uses TRBV18 and TRBJ1-4; the D gene is possibly TRBD1 (5 bases). Germline CDR1 and CDR2: KGHSH and LQKENI. The CDR3 loop spans 12 amino acids. The germline V and J ends were trimmed by 5 bases and 12 bases, with 13 bases remaining between them. CDR3 residues: CASSFQGRELFF. CDR3 sequence (DNA): TGTGCCAGCTCATTCCAGGGTAGAGAACTGTTTTTT.

The chain uses TRBV28 and TRBJ2-1; D call uncertain. V lost 5 bases and J 4 bases, leaving 12 bases between the germline ends. CDR1 is MDHEN, CDR2 SYDVKM, per germline. CDR3 length: 14 residues. The CDR3 spells CASSILTNYNEQFF. As DNA, the CDR3 is TGTGCCAGCAGTATACTCACTAATTACAATGAGCAGTTCTTC.

The chain carries TRBV29-1 and TRBJ2-3, with D possibly TRBD2 on 6 matching bases. This CDR3 contains 11 residues. The V end lost 7 bases, the J end lost 2 bases, and 7 bases lay between the germline ends. The V gene's germline CDR1 is SQVTM and CDR2 ANQGSEA. This chain's CDR3 is CSGGATDTQYF. DNA of the CDR3: TGCAGCGGCGGGGCCACAGATACGCAGTATTTT.

A few counts support this clonotype. CDR3: CASSIAGAPNSPLHF. In DNA form, the CDR3 reads TGTGCCAGTAGTATCGCAGGGGCTCCAAATTCACCCCTCCACTTT. The chain joins TRBV19 to TRBJ1-6, with D perhaps matching TRBD1 (6 bases). V shed 3 bases and J shed 7 bases, with 13 bases lying between them. Looked up from germline, CDR1 is LNHDA and CDR2 is SQIVND (reference sequence). The CDR3 has 15 amino acids.

This clonotype was observed many times. The rearrangement joins TRBV7-2 to TRBJ2-1, with D possibly being TRBD2 (5 bases). Between the trimmed V and J ends, which lost 9 bases and 5 bases, there was a span of 14 bases. This CDR3 comprises 13 residues. Germline V gives CDR1 SGHTA, CDR2 FQGNSA. CDR3 in amino acids: CASKLGPNNEQFF. The CDR3 DNA reads TGTGCCAGTAAACTAGGGCCGAACAATGAGCAGTTCTTC.

The genes are TRBV18 and TRBJ2-5, with D possibly TRBD2 on 6 matching bases. The CDR3 loop spans 17 amino acids. V was shortened by 2 bases and J by 5 bases, with 21 bases between the two germline ends. Germline CDR1 is KGHSH and CDR2 is LQKENI. The CDR3 here is CASSPGTGGSGTETQYF. The DNA for the CDR3 is TGTGCCAGCTCACCAGGGACTGGCGGCAGCGGAACGGAGACCCAGTACTTC.

This clonotype was seen more than once but under ten times. The chain links TRBV28 to TRBJ2-1; 9 nucleotides agree with TRBD2. The CDR3 covers 15 residues. Unmatched junction bases numbered 9, after V lost 4 bases and J lost 8 bases. Germline V gene lookup returns CDR1 MDHEN and CDR2 SYDVKM. CDR3 coding DNA: TGTGCCAGCAGTTCGCTAGCGGGAAGAGTCGATGAGCAGTTCTTC. Translation: CASSSLAGRVDEQFF.

This clonotype was seen just once. The gene calls are TRBV29-1 and TRBJ2-2; no clear D gene. This CDR3 spans 11 amino acids. Trimming removed 6 bases from V and 5 bases from J, with 7 bases in between. Germline V CDR1 and CDR2: SQVTM, ANQGSEA. The CDR3 nucleotides read TGCAGCGTGGGCCTAACCGGGGAGCTGTTTTTT. It specifies CSVGLTGELFF.

This clonotype has just a few counts. The chain uses TRBV5-6 and TRBJ2-5; the match to TRBD1 covers 7 bases. This CDR3 has 14 amino acids. Germline V gene data show CDR1 as SGHDT and CDR2 as YYEEEE. After removal of 2 bases from V and 4 bases from J, the junction contained 5 bases not matched to a gene. The CDR3 loop reads CASSLRGLGETQYF. CDR3 coding DNA: TGTGCCAGCAGCTTAAGGGGGCTCGGAGAGACCCAGTACTTC. Full variable domain (rest looked up from reference TRBV5-6 and TRBJ2-5): DAGVTQSPTHLIKTRGQQVTLRCSPKSGHDTVSWYQQALGQGPQFIFQYYEEEERQRGNFPDRFSGHQFPNYSSELNVNALLLGDSALYLCASSLRGLGETQYFGPGTRLLVL.

This clonotype has more than one count but fewer than ten. The CDR3 bases are TGTGCCAGCAGCTTACGGCTAGCGGGGGTCGGGGAGCTGTTTTTT. This sequence encodes CASSLRLAGVGELFF. This chain joins TRBV7-2 and TRBJ2-2; 10 nucleotides agree with TRBD2. Per germline, CDR1 SGHTA and CDR2 FQGNSA. The V gene end was trimmed by 2 bases and the J gene end by 7 bases; junction bases not matched to a gene: 4. This CDR3 comprises 15 residues.

This clonotype appeared a few times. J is TRBJ2-7 and V is TRBV4-2; D unclear. Trimming removed 0 bases from V and 4 bases from J, with 7 bases in between. Per the germline V gene, CDR1 is LGHNA and CDR2 is YNFKEQ. The CDR3 runs to 13 residues. CDR3 in DNA: TGTGCCAGCAGCCAAGAACTAAGGTACGAGCAGTACTTC. This codes for CASSQELRYEQYF.

At least ten counts were recorded for this clonotype. This chain uses TRBV5-1 with TRBJ2-2; TRBD1 aligns across 12 bases. Germline values: CDR1 SGHRS, CDR2 YFSETQ. The CDR3 loop spans 14 amino acids. Unmatched junction bases numbered 3, after V lost 6 bases and J lost 6 bases. The CDR3 is CASTGQGASGELFF. CDR3 coding DNA: TGCGCCAGCACGGGACAGGGGGCTTCCGGGGAGCTGTTTTTT. Combining the CDR3 with reference TRBV5-1 and TRBJ2-2 gives the whole variable domain KAGVTQTPRYLIKTRGQQVTLSCSPISGHRSVSWYQQTPGQGLQFLFEYFSETQRNKGNFPGRFSGRQFSNSRSEMNVSTLELGDSALYLCASTGQGASGELFFGEGSRLTVL.

This chain joins TRBV7-9 and TRBJ1-3; D is possibly TRBD1 (5 bases). The V end was cut by 4 bases, the J end by 2 bases, with 6 bases between. Germline V gene sequence: CDR1 SEHNR, CDR2 FQNEAQ (reference sequence). The length of the CDR3 is 13 residues. This CDR3 is CASSSGTGNTIYF. The CDR3 bases are TGTGCCAGCAGCTCAGGGACTGGAAACACCATATATTTT.

V is TRBV24-1 and J is TRBJ2-1, with TRBD1 matching 8 bases. V trimming: 1 base; J trimming: 2 bases; junction bases outside the gene matches: 12. The CDR3 runs 19 residues. The germline V gene has CDR1 KGHDR and CDR2 SFDVKD. In DNA form, the CDR3 reads TGTGCCACCAGTGATTTCCGACCTGACAGGGGCGTTACCTACAATGAGCAGTTCTTC. Its protein product is CATSDFRPDRGVTYNEQFF.

This clonotype was seen more than once but under ten times. This chain connects TRBV4-2 to TRBJ2-2; perhaps D is TRBD1 or TRBD2 (5 bases each). Germline V gene lookup returns CDR1 LGHNA and CDR2 YNFKEQ. CDR3 length equals 16 residues. V lost 8 bases and J lost 0, with 16 bases in between. CDR3 in amino acids: CASREKLGANTGELFF. In DNA, the CDR3 is TGTGCCAGCCGCGAAAAACTAGGGGCGAACACCGGGGAGCTGTTTTTT.

The chain uses TRBV7-2 and TRBJ2-5; D is unclear. Trimming removed 1 base from V and 1 base from J, with 10 bases in between. Germline loops: CDR1 SGHTA, CDR2 FQGNSA. The CDR3 extends over 15 amino acids. In DNA, the CDR3 is TGTGCCAGCAGCTTAGACGGGTACTCCCAAGAGACCCAGTACTTC. Translated, it gives CASSLDGYSQETQYF. Together with reference TRBV7-2 and TRBJ2-5, the CDR3 gives the full variable domain: GAGVSQSPSNKVTEKGKDVELRCDPISGHTALYWYRQSLGQGLEFLIYFQGNSAPDKSGLPSDRFSAERTGGSVSTLTIQRTQQEDSAVYLCASSLDGYSQETQYFGPGTRLLVL.

This clonotype was detected a few times. The chain has TRBV9 and TRBJ2-5; TRBD2 matches at 14 bases. V dropped 2 bases and J dropped 1; count of bases not matched to a gene: 4. The CDR3 is made up of 17 amino acids. Germline loops: CDR1 SGDLS, CDR2 YYNGEE. The DNA of the CDR3 is TGTGCCAGCAGCGTCGGGACTAGCGGGAGACTCCAAGAGACCCAGTACTTC. Amino acids: CASSVGTSGRLQETQYF.

This clonotype has only a few counts. V is TRBV28 and J is TRBJ2-1; 7 positions match TRBD2. From germline, CDR1 is MDHEN and CDR2 SYDVKM. This CDR3 spans 16 amino acids. V dropped 6 bases and J dropped 0; count of bases not matched to a gene: 8. The CDR3 sequence is CASRPLADSSYNEQFF. CDR3 bases: TGTGCCAGCAGACCCCTAGCGGATAGCTCCTACAATGAGCAGTTCTTC.

This clonotype was detected a few times. V gene TRBV12-3 or TRBV12-4 combines with J gene TRBJ1-5, with D possibly TRBD1 on 5 matching bases. Trimming stripped 2 bases from V and 2 bases from J, with 16 bases between. There are 17 residues in the CDR3. The CDR3 DNA follows: TGTGCCAGCAGTTTAAAACCGGGACCGGGGGGCAATCAGCCCCAGCATTTT. Translation gives CASSLKPGPGGNQPQHF.

This clonotype occurred a few times. The V and J genes are TRBV28 and TRBJ1-2, with unresolved D. The CDR3 is 15 residues long. With 5 bases removed from V and 8 bases from J, the gap between germline ends came to 21 bases. The germline V gene has CDR1 MDHEN and CDR2 SYDVKM. The CDR3 bases are TGTGCCAGCAGTCCCCCGAGTGGGTGGAAGAGGGGCTACACCTTC. Translation gives CASSPPSGWKRGYTF.

The chain uses TRBV4-3 and TRBJ2-7; the D call may be TRBD1 or TRBD2 (5 bases each). The CDR3 has 17 amino acids. Germline lookup yields CDR1 LGHNA and CDR2 YSLEER. The germline V and J ends were trimmed by 2 bases and 2 bases, with 19 bases remaining between them. In DNA, the CDR3 is TGCGCCAGCAGCCAATTCTATTCCGGGACGGTTGCCTACGAGCAGTACTTC. It translates to CASSQFYSGTVAYEQYF.

This clonotype was observed at least ten times. The CDR3: CASSLETDYMNTEAFF. CDR3 bases: TGTGCCAGCAGTTTAGAGACAGACTACATGAACACTGAAGCTTTCTTT. The genes are TRBV28 and TRBJ1-1; TRBD1 is a possible D gene (5 bases). The germline V gene has CDR1 MDHEN and CDR2 SYDVKM. The CDR3 runs 16 residues. The V and J ends lost 2 bases and 0 bases respectively, with 13 bases between them.

The chain couples TRBV2 to TRBJ2-3; D is unclear. CDR3 length: 14 amino acids. Germline assignment: CDR1 SNHLY and CDR2 FYNNEI. Deletions cut 6 bases from V and 5 bases from J, with 15 bases between. CDR3 nucleotides: TGTGCCAGCAGCCGGTGGCTCCTCCAAGATACGCAGTATTTT. It is translated as CASSRWLLQDTQYF.